This note documents a single T cell receptor beta chain sequence. Clones were sequenced by immunoSEQ multiplex PCR, and TCRdb holds only the in-frame ones, with some missing. The repertoire has 73,000 or so clones, roughly 86% of them found once; the top ten carry 0.6% to 0.8%. The source of the sample is a study of OX40 agonist ivuxolimab in advanced cancers. Study background: Patients were given ivuxolimab, an antibody that agonizes OX40 (CD134). The mean age was roughly 60 years, ranging from about 23 to 85, with 65% to 85% of participants male.

J was trimmed by 3 bases and V by 5 bases; bases with no gene match: 12. The CDR3 has 17 residues. Germline CDR1 SGHAT, CDR2 FQNNGV. Patients with a history of autoimmune disease or on systemic immunosuppression were excluded. Blood was sampled at baseline, cycle 4 day 1, and cycle 7 day 1. The sequence derives from an adult with an advanced solid tumor such as melanoma, head and neck, liver or kidney cancer. Sequencing used CD4+ or CD8+ T cells sorted from blood, obtained in a trial of the OX40 agonist ivuxolimab. The chain uses TRBV11-2 and TRBJ1-5; 8 bases align to TRBD1. CDR3 loop: CASSEGGQGRFNQPQHF. Here the CDR3 DNA reads TGTGCCAGCAGCGAAGGAGGACAGGGAAGATTCAATCAGCCCCAGCATTTT.